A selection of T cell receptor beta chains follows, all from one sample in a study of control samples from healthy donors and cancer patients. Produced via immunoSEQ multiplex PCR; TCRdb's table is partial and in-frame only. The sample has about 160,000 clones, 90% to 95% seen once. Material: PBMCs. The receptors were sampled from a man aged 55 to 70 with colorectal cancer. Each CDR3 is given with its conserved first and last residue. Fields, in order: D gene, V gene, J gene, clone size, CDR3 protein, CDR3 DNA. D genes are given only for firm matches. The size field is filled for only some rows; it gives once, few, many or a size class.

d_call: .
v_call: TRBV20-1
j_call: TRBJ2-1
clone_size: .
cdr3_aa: CSASYKSSYNEQFF
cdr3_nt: TGCAGTGCTAGTTATAAGAGCTCCTACAATGAGCAGTTCTTC

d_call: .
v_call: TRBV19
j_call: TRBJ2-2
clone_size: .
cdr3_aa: CASSPYTGELFF
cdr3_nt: TGTGCCAGTAGCCCGTACACCGGGGAGCTGTTTTTT

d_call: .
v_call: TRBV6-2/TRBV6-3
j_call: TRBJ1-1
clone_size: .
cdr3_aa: CASSYLGLSEAFF
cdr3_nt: TGTGCCAGCAGTTACTTGGGGTTGTCTGAAGCTTTCTTT

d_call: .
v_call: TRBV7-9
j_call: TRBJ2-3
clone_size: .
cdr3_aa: CASSLVWRGRTDTQYF
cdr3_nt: TGTGCCAGCAGCTTAGTTTGGAGGGGGAGAACAGATACGCAGTATTTT

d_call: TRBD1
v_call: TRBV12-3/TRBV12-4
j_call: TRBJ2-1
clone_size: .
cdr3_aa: CASSRDRGPFF
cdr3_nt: TGTGCCAGCAGTAGGGACAGGGGGCCGTTCTTC

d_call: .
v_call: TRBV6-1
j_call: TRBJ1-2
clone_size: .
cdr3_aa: CASSERLATPYGYTF
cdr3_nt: TGTGCCAGCAGTGAAAGGTTGGCCACTCCCTATGGCTACACCTTC

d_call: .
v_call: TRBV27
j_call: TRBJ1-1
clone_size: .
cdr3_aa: CASRTGDRMNTEAFF
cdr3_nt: TGTGCCAGCAGGACTGGTGACCGTATGAACACTGAAGCTTTCTTT

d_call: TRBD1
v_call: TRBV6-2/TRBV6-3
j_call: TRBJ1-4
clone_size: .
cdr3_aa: CASSAGQALLNEKLFF
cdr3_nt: TGTGCCAGCAGCGCGGGACAGGCCCTACTTAATGAAAAACTGTTTTTT

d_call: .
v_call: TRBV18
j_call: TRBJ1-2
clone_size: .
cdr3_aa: CASSPPQRLNYGYTF
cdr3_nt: TGTGCCAGCTCACCACCGCAGCGGCTAAACTATGGCTACACCTTC

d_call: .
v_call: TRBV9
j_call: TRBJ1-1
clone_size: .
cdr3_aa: CASSAGLTTAFF
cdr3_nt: TGTGCCAGCAGCGCGGGACTAACCACGGCTTTCTTT

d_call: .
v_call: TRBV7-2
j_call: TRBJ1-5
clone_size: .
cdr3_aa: CASSSGGRENQPQHF
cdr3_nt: TGTGCCAGCAGCTCGGGGGGTCGGGAAAATCAGCCCCAGCATTTT

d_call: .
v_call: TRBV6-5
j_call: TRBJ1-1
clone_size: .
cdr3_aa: CASSSGGRLNTEAFF
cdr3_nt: TGTGCCAGCAGTTCCGGGGGCCGGTTGAACACTGAAGCTTTCTTT

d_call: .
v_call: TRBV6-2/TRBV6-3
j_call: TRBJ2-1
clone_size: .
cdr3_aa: CASSYTRGAGYDEQFF
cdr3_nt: TGTGCCAGCAGTTACACCCGCGGGGCGGGTTACGATGAGCAGTTCTTC

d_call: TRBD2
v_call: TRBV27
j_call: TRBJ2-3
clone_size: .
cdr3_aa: CASSLLAGGNTDTQYF
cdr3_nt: TGTGCCAGCAGTTTACTAGCGGGGGGGAACACAGATACGCAGTATTTT

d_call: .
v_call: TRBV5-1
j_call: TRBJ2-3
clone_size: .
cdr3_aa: CASSLGTPGTDTQYF
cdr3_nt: TGCGCCAGCAGCTTGGGGACCCCGGGCACAGATACGCAGTATTTT

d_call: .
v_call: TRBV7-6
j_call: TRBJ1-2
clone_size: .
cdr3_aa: CASKKAGNYGYTF
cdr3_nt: TGTGCCAGCAAGAAGGCGGGAAACTATGGCTACACCTTC

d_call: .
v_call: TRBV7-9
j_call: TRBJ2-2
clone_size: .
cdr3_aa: CASAPTPPQGSGELFF
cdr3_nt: TGTGCCAGCGCCCCGACCCCCCCCCAGGGGTCCGGGGAGCTGTTTTTT

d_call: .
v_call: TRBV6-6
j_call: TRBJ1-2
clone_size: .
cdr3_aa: CASIERGPGYTF
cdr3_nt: TGTGCCAGCATCGAGAGGGGACCTGGCTACACCTTC

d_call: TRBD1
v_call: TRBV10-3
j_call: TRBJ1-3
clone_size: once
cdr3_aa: CAISEWTGATLSGNTIYF
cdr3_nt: TGTGCCATCAGTGAGTGGACAGGGGCTACTCTCTCTGGAAACACCATATATTTT

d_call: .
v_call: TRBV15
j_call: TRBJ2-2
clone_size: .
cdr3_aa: CATSREPGHTGELFF
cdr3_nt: TGTGCCACCAGCAGAGAGCCAGGGCACACCGGGGAGCTGTTTTTT